This note documents a single T cell receptor (beta chain) sequence. Antigen unknown. This record comes from a study of T cell responses to AZD1222 COVID-19 vaccine. Study-level points and caveats: Clonal diversity may have been underestimated, and the donors were mostly white British, with more females than males.

The CDR3 covers 15 residues. Trimming took off 0 bases at V and 5 bases at J, with 14 bases between the two ends. CDR1 is SEHNR and CDR2 is FQNEAQ in the germline V gene (reference sequence). Some clones are missing from TCRdb's copy, which holds only in-frame ones; the method was immunoSEQ multiplex PCR. The sample holds 65,000 to 85,000 clones, over 75% seen once. This TCR was sampled from an adult in good health. Sequences were derived from peripheral blood, sampled on day 0 of AZD1222 vaccination. V gene TRBV7-9 combines with J gene TRBJ2-7; no definite D call. CDR3 DNA sequence: TGTGCCAGCAGCTTAGCGTTGAGATCCTCGCACGAGCAGTACTTC. Encoded protein: CASSLALRSSHEQYF.